These 12 T cell receptor beta chains originate from one sample sequenced in a study of T cells in Graves' hyperthyroidism and ophthalmopathy. TCR beta CDR3 regions were amplified from RNA transcripts. An initial round of RT-PCR targeting the TCR CDR3 relied on the HTBI primer set. TCRdb redid the calling of the multiplex PCR reads with MiXCR, one entry per CDR3 protein. The data show about 360,000 distinct CDR3 sequences, just under 25% seen once. Source material: blood. The receptors come from a man aged 50-59 years with Graves' hyperthyroidism.

Only a few counts were recorded for this clonotype. V and J are TRBV6-2 or TRBV6-3 and TRBJ2-1, with D perhaps being TRBD1 or TRBD2 (6 bases each). The V gene lost 4 bases and the J gene lost 1 base, with 23 bases spanning the gap. The CDR3 has 19 residues. Looked up from germline, CDR1 is MNHEY and CDR2 is SVGEGT. CDR3 coding DNA: TGTGCCAGCAGTTCCAGGGGCTTACTGAGGGGGGAATCCTACAATGAGCAGTTCTTC. This translates into CASSSRGLLRGESYNEQFF.

This clonotype has at least ten counts. V is TRBV5-1 and J is TRBJ2-2; D remains unclear. Trimming stripped 6 bases from V and 0 bases from J, with 9 bases between. This CDR3 contains 14 residues. The germline gives CDR1 SGHRS, CDR2 YFSETQ. The CDR3 region has the DNA TGCGCCAGCAACCGGCACTCGAACACCGGGGAGCTGTTTTTT. This sequence encodes CASNRHSNTGELFF.

This clonotype has just a few counts. V usage is TRBV19 and J usage is TRBJ1-1; perhaps TRBD1 as D (6 bases). The germline V gene has CDR1 LNHDA and CDR2 SQIVND (reference sequence). V was trimmed by 6 bases and J by 7 bases, leaving 15 bases between them. The length of the CDR3 is 13 residues. In DNA, the CDR3 is TGTGCCAGTAGCCTGGATTTCAGGGGTGAAGCTTTCTTT. Translating gives CASSLDFRGEAFF.

This clonotype has ten or more counts. The rearrangement links TRBV20-1 to TRBJ2-1; 7 bases line up with TRBD2. Germline V lookup: CDR1 DFQATT, CDR2 SNEGSKA (reference sequence). Trimming took 2 bases from V and 9 from J; bases not matched to a gene: 7. CDR3 size: 13 residues. The CDR3 DNA reads TGCAGTGCTAGACCTCCAGGGAGGGGTGAGCAGTTCTTC. Translated, it gives CSARPPGRGEQFF.

This clonotype was seen only a few times. V and J are TRBV12-5 and TRBJ2-1; 9 nucleotides align to TRBD2. The V gene end was trimmed by 6 bases and the J gene end by 1 base; junction bases not matched to a gene: 16. The CDR3 covers 19 residues. The germline CDR1 and CDR2 sequences are LGHNT and FRNRAP. CDR3 DNA: TGTGCTAGTGGACACCCAGGGGGAGTTACTAGCGGGTCCTACAATGAGCAGTTCTTC. Translated: CASGHPGGVTSGSYNEQFF.

The gene calls are TRBV10-2 and TRBJ2-1, with TRBD2 identical over 10 bases. This CDR3 has 14 amino acids. Unmatched junction bases numbered 10, after V lost 4 bases and J lost 13 bases. Germline V gene data show CDR1 as WSHSY and CDR2 as SAAADI. CDR3 bases: TGCGCCAGCAGTGTGGAACTAGCGGGAAACGAACAGTTCTTC. Encoded protein: CASSVELAGNEQFF.

In its sample, this clonotype was seen a few times. The chain employs TRBV5-1 and TRBJ1-1, with 10 bases aligning to TRBD1. The CDR3 covers 13 residues. Per the germline V gene, CDR1 is SGHRS and CDR2 is YFSETQ. The V segment lost 3 bases and the J segment 7 bases; nucleotides outside the gene matches: 3. The CDR3 spells CASSSGTGVEAFF. In nucleotides, the CDR3 is TGCGCCAGCAGCTCCGGGACAGGGGTTGAAGCTTTCTTT. Variable domain in full (rest from reference TRBV5-1 and TRBJ1-1): KAGVTQTPRYLIKTRGQQVTLSCSPISGHRSVSWYQQTPGQGLQFLFEYFSETQRNKGNFPGRFSGRQFSNSRSEMNVSTLELGDSALYLCASSSGTGVEAFFGQGTRLTVV.

The sample holds many counts of this clonotype. The chain uses TRBV2 and TRBJ2-5; perhaps D is TRBD1 or TRBD2 (6 bases each). CDR1 is SNHLY, CDR2 FYNNEI, per germline. V lost 4 bases and J lost 4, with 13 bases in between. CDR3 size: 14 residues. The CDR3 sequence: CASSVGGGGETQYF. CDR3 coding DNA: TGTGCCAGCAGTGTAGGTGGAGGGGGAGAGACCCAGTACTTC.

The chain carries TRBV6-2 or TRBV6-3 and TRBJ1-5; D gene uncertain. The ends were cut back, 2 bases at V and 7 bases at J, with 9 bases in the middle. Germline V gene sequence: CDR1 MNHEY, CDR2 SVGEGT. CDR3 length equals 13 residues. For the CDR3, the DNA is TGTGCCAGCAGTTACATCCAGGACCAGCCCCAGCATTTT. Protein sequence: CASSYIQDQPQHF.

This clonotype was seen a few times. The rearrangement uses TRBV28 and TRBJ1-2, with D hard to call. V lost 10 bases and J 0 bases, leaving 12 bases between the germline ends. Per the germline V gene, CDR1 is MDHEN and CDR2 is SYDVKM. The CDR3 contains 13 residues. CDR3 DNA sequence: TGTGCCACCGCTGGGGTGCCTAACTATGGCTACACCTTC. This gives the protein CATAGVPNYGYTF.

The chain carries TRBV19 and TRBJ1-5; D might be TRBD1 (5 bases). The CDR3 covers 18 residues. Germline V lookup: CDR1 LNHDA, CDR2 SQIVND (reference sequence). Deletions cut 3 bases from V and 0 bases from J, with 18 bases between. CDR3: CASSISGRALYSNQPQHF. CDR3 in DNA: TGTGCCAGTAGTATCTCGGGCAGGGCGCTTTATAGCAATCAGCCCCAGCATTTT.

This clonotype was counted many times. The chain couples TRBV3-1 to TRBJ1-1; 7 bases fit TRBD1. J lost 4 bases, V lost 1 base, and 3 bases had no gene match. This CDR3 spans 14 amino acids. Germline V CDR1 and CDR2: LGHDT, YNNKEL (reference sequence). The CDR3 protein is CASSQGGGGTEAFF. The CDR3 DNA sequence: TGTGCCAGCAGCCAAGGAGGGGGCGGCACTGAAGCTTTCTTT.